Listed below are T cell receptor beta chains from one sample, sequenced in a study of beta chain features in type 1 diabetes. TCRdb's table, derived via immunoSEQ multiplex PCR, lists solely in-frame clones and lacks some. This sample has some 500,000 clones; about an eighth occur once, and the top ten carry less than 0.06%. The source material was naive CD4+ T cells from blood. These receptors all come from a woman aged 18-29 years in good health. Each CDR3 is given with its conserved first and last residue. The order of the fields is J gene, V gene, clone size, D gene, CDR3 DNA, CDR3 protein. The D gene is left open where the match is weak. Size is omitted from some rows. Given values are once, few, many or a class for expanded clones.

TRBJ1-6 TRBV7-2 NA NA TGTGCCAGCAGCAGAGCACAGGTCTATAATTCACCCCTCCACTTT CASSRAQVYNSPLHF
TRBJ2-1 TRBV9 NA NA TGTGCCAGCAGCGGGGTCGTTTCCTACAATGAGCAGTTCTTC CASSGVVSYNEQFF
TRBJ2-1 TRBV5-1 few NA TGCGCCAGCAGGGGGACGTACAATGAGCAGTTCTTC CASRGTYNEQFF
TRBJ2-6 TRBV14 few NA TGTGCCAGCAGGGGTGACACCAACTCTGGGGCCAACGTCCTGACTTTC CASRGDTNSGANVLTF
TRBJ2-1 TRBV29-1 few NA TGCAGCGTTAACGTTGGGATCTCCTACAATGAGCAGTTCTTC CSVNVGISYNEQFF
TRBJ2-7 TRBV7-2 NA TRBD2 TGTGCCAGCAGCTTAGATCCTAGCGGAGTATACGAGCAGTACTTC CASSLDPSGVYEQYF
TRBJ2-5 TRBV11-1 NA NA TGTGCCAGCAGCACGGGACTCCAAGAGACCCAGTACTTC CASSTGLQETQYF
TRBJ2-7 TRBV4-3 NA NA TGCGCCAGCAGCCAAGATGTATGGTCGTCCTACGAGCAGTACTTC CASSQDVWSSYEQYF
TRBJ2-5 TRBV30 few NA TGTGCCTGGAGTCTGGCGGGGCGGGAGACCCAGTACTTC CAWSLAGRETQYF
TRBJ2-3 TRBV30 many NA TGTGCCTGGAGTGGCCTCTTAACTAGCACAGATACGCAGTATTTT CAWSGLLTSTDTQYF
TRBJ2-3 TRBV4-2 NA NA TGTGCCAGCAGCTACCGGGCTACGTGGGGAGATACGCAGTATTTT CASSYRATWGDTQYF
TRBJ2-3 TRBV7-3 NA NA TGTGCCAGCAGCTCCTATAGCACAGATACGCAGTATTTT CASSSYSTDTQYF
TRBJ2-4 TRBV19 NA NA TGTGCCAGTAGTCGGGGCCTAGCCAAAAACATTCAGTACTTC CASSRGLAKNIQYF
TRBJ2-5 TRBV28 NA NA TGTGCCACCTCGGCAAGGGAGACCCAGTACTTC CATSARETQYF
TRBJ2-7 TRBV29-1 few TRBD2 TGCAGCGTTGGGACTAGTATCGAGCAGTACTTC CSVGTSIEQYF
TRBJ2-7 TRBV9 NA NA TGTGCCAGCAGCGTAGCTGGGGGTTTAAAAGAGCAGTACTTC CASSVAGGLKEQYF
TRBJ2-5 TRBV14 few TRBD2 TGTGCCAGCAGCCATCGACTAGCGGGAGTATTAGGGGAGACCCAGTACTTC CASSHRLAGVLGETQYF